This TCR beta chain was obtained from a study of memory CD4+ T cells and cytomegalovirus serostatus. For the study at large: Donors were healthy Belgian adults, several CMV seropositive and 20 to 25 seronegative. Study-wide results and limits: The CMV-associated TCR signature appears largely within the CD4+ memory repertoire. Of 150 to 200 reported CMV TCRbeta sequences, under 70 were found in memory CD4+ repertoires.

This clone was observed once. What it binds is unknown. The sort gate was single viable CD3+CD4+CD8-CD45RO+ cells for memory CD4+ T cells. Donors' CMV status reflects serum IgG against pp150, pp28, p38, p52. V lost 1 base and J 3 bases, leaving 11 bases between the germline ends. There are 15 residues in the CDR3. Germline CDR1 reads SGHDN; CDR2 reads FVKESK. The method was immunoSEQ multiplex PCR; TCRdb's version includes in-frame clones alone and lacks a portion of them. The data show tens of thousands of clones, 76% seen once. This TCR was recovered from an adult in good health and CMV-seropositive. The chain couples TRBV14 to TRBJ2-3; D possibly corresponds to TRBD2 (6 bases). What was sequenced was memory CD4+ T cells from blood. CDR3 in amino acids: CASSQGGRGTDTQYF. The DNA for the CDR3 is TGTGCCAGCAGCCAAGGAGGGCGGGGTACAGATACGCAGTATTTT.